This passage covers 31 T cell receptor beta chains from one sample sequenced in a study of blood T cell repertoires in COVID-19. Method: immunoSEQ multiplex PCR; TCRdb's copy keeps in-frame clones and lacks some. This table has 200,000 to 250,000 clones, roughly 88% appearing once. Specimen: peripheral blood. These receptors all stem from an elderly woman with COVID-19, enrolled during active disease.

The chain combines TRBV6-6 with TRBJ2-7, with 8 bases aligning to TRBD1. V lost 5 bases, J lost 4 bases, and 7 bases stayed unmatched. From germline, CDR1 is MNHNY and CDR2 SVGAGI (reference sequence). The CDR3 totals 14 residues. The CDR3 loop reads CASSGQGITYEQYF. CDR3 nucleotide sequence: TGTGCCAGCAGTGGACAGGGTATAACGTACGAGCAGTACTTC.

The chain joins TRBV6-4 to TRBJ2-1; maybe TRBD2 (6 bases). V gave up 0 bases and J gave up 3 bases, with 9 bases separating them. CDR1 and CDR2 (germline): MRHNA, SNTAGT. The CDR3 is 15 residues long. The CDR3 loop is CASSDSRGYYNEQFF. The CDR3, as DNA: TGTGCCAGCAGTGACTCTCGGGGGTACTACAATGAGCAGTTCTTC.

The chain is built from TRBV7-2 and TRBJ2-1; 7 bases are shared with TRBD1. Germline assignment: CDR1 SGHTA and CDR2 FQGNSA. This CDR3 is 16 amino acids long. Trimming removed 5 bases from V and 4 bases from J; junction bases left unmatched: 11. In DNA form, the CDR3 reads TGTGCCAGCAGCGGCTCTTCCGGGACAGATTACAATGAGCAGTTCTTC. Amino acid sequence: CASSGSSGTDYNEQFF.

V is TRBV5-5 and J is TRBJ2-1; 8 bases align to TRBD1. Germline lookup yields CDR1 SGHKS and CDR2 YYEKEE (reference sequence). V was pared by 2 bases and J by 4 bases, with 5 bases of the junction left unmatched. The CDR3 spans 15 residues. CDR3 coding DNA: TGTGCCAGCAGCTTCAACGGACAGGGTTACAATGAGCAGTTCTTC. Amino acids: CASSFNGQGYNEQFF. The full variable domain, in which reference TRBV5-5 and TRBJ2-1 provide the parts outside the CDR3, is DAGVTQSPTHLIKTRGQQVTLRCSPISGHKSVSWYQQVLGQGPQFIFQYYEKEERGRGNFPDRFSARQFPNYSSELNVNALLLGDSALYLCASSFNGQGYNEQFFGPGTRLTVL.

The chain employs TRBV28 and TRBJ1-2; 10 bases fit TRBD1. Germline assignment: CDR1 MDHEN and CDR2 SYDVKM. V dropped 6 bases and J dropped 5; count of bases not matched to a gene: 9. The CDR3 sequence is 15 residues long. CDR3 coding DNA: TGTGCCAGCAGAGGGACAGGGGCCTCTCAATATGGCTACACCTTC. This gives the protein CASRGTGASQYGYTF.

This clone was recorded only once. The chain combines TRBV6-2 or TRBV6-3 with TRBJ1-5; tentative D call: TRBD1 (5 bases). This CDR3 contains 14 residues. V shed 5 bases and J shed 0 bases, with 8 bases lying between them. CDR1 MNHEY and CDR2 SVGEGT come from the germline V gene. The CDR3: CASSQTASNQPQHF. The CDR3 nucleotides are TGTGCCAGCAGTCAGACAGCTAGCAATCAGCCCCAGCATTTT.

This clone is a singleton in its sample. The rearrangement links TRBV7-2 to TRBJ2-1; 9 bases are shared with TRBD2. Trimming took 1 base from V and 2 from J; bases not matched to a gene: 6. The CDR3 has 17 amino acids. The germline CDR1 and CDR2 sequences are SGHTA and FQGNSA. CDR3 coding DNA: TGTGCCAGCAGCTTAGTCCCATCTAGCGGGGCCTACAATGAGCAGTTCTTC. This gives the protein CASSLVPSSGAYNEQFF.

The genes are TRBV4-1 and TRBJ2-1, with 13 bases lining up with TRBD2. V shed 11 bases and J 7 bases; nucleotides not matched to a gene: 8. This CDR3 is built from 14 residues. The germline CDR1 and CDR2 sequences are MGHRA and YSYEKL. The CDR3 region is CASQTSGGGNEQFF. The CDR3 DNA follows: TGCGCCTCTCAAACTAGCGGGGGGGGAAATGAGCAGTTCTTC.

The chain has TRBV5-1 and TRBJ2-7, with D possibly TRBD1 on 8 matching bases. The length of the CDR3 is 14 residues. V was pared by 4 bases and J by 5 bases, with 16 bases between. Germline V gene data show CDR1 as SGHRS and CDR2 as YFSETQ. The CDR3 nucleotides read TGCGCCAGCAGCCCGATAACAGGGGGGGACGAGCAGTACGTC. It is translated as CASSPITGGDEQYV.

V gene TRBV5-8 combines with J gene TRBJ2-4, with unresolved D. The germline V gene encodes CDR1 SGHTS and CDR2 YDEGEE. V gave up 4 bases and J gave up 1 base, with 9 bases separating them. The CDR3 loop spans 14 amino acids. The CDR3 DNA reads as TGTGCCAGCAGCCCATTTGTGGCCAAAAACATTCAGTACTTC. It codes for CASSPFVAKNIQYF.

The chain employs TRBV24-1 and TRBJ1-2; 9 bases are shared with TRBD1. Germline V CDR1 and CDR2: KGHDR, SFDVKD. This CDR3 spans 16 amino acids. With 4 bases clipped from V and 2 bases from J, the junction kept 7 bases outside the gene matches. The CDR3 here is CATSDPSGQGNYGYTF. DNA of the CDR3: TGTGCCACCAGTGACCCTTCGGGACAGGGAAACTATGGCTACACCTTC.

The rearrangement joins TRBV10-3 to TRBJ2-2, with a possible D match to TRBD1 (6 bases). The V end was cut by 7 bases, the J end by 1 base, with 13 bases between. The CDR3 extends over 15 amino acids. Germline CDR1 ENHRY, CDR2 SYGVKD. CDR3 in DNA: TGTGCCATCAAAAAACAGGGCCTGAACACCGGGGAGCTGTTTTTT. Its protein product is CAIKKQGLNTGELFF.

This chain connects TRBV13 to TRBJ1-1; D gene ambiguous. The CDR3 runs to 12 residues. Trimming left V 6 bases short and J 6 bases short, with 11 bases between. Germline CDR1 reads PRHDT; CDR2 reads FYEKMQ (reference sequence). CDR3 amino acids: CASSFSRAEAFF. In DNA, the CDR3 is TGTGCCAGCAGTTTTTCCCGGGCTGAAGCTTTCTTT.

The table lists this clone with a count of one. This rearrangement joins TRBV11-1 to TRBJ2-3, with 9 positions matching TRBD1. Germline V gives CDR1 SGHAT, CDR2 FQDESV (reference sequence). This CDR3 contains 16 residues. V shed 4 bases and J 4 bases; nucleotides not matched to a gene: 9. CDR3 bases: TGTGCCAGCAGCTCAGGGACAGGGCTATTGGCAGATACGCAGTATTTT. Its translation: CASSSGTGLLADTQYF.

The J gene is TRBJ1-1, the V gene TRBV10-2; D is possibly TRBD1 (6 bases). This CDR3 spans 14 amino acids. Per the germline V gene, CDR1 is WSHSY and CDR2 is SAAADI. V was cut by 4 bases and J by 4 bases, with 13 bases left in between. As DNA, the CDR3 is TGCGCCAGCAGTGCAGAGGGGGTTGGCACTGAAGCTTTCTTT. Protein: CASSAEGVGTEAFF.

This chain joins TRBV4-3 and TRBJ2-5, with TRBD2 matching over 9 bases. Germline trimming cut 0 bases from V and 5 bases from J; bases unmatched to any gene: 7. CDR1 is LGHNA and CDR2 is YSLEER in the germline V gene. CDR3 length: 16 residues. The CDR3, as DNA: TGCGCCAGCAGCCAAGATTATAGCGGGGGTTGGGAGACCCAGTACTTC. Amino acid sequence: CASSQDYSGGWETQYF.

This rearrangement joins TRBV3-1 (or the pseudogene TRBV3-2) to TRBJ2-5; D perhaps matches TRBD1 (6 bases). This CDR3 region has 16 residues. V lost 1 base and J lost 4, with 16 bases in between. Germline V gives CDR1 LGHDT, CDR2 YNNKEL (reference sequence). The CDR3 nucleotides are TGTGCCAGCAGCCAAGTAAACAGGGATACGTCAGAGACCCAGTACTTC. Protein product: CASSQVNRDTSETQYF.

The chain combines TRBV19 with TRBJ1-5; no clear D. Germline V gene lookup returns CDR1 LNHDA and CDR2 SQIVND (reference sequence). The V and J ends lost 5 bases and 3 bases respectively, with 14 bases between them. The CDR3 is made up of 15 amino acids. The CDR3 loop is CASSPVVSANQPQHF. In DNA form, the CDR3 reads TGTGCCAGTAGTCCAGTGGTAAGCGCCAATCAGCCCCAGCATTTT.

V usage is TRBV19 and J usage is TRBJ2-7; 10 bases map to TRBD1. Germline lookup yields CDR1 LNHDA and CDR2 SQIVND (reference sequence). J was trimmed by 5 bases and V by 0 bases; bases with no gene match: 7. This CDR3 is 16 amino acids long. The CDR3 here is CASSIDLTGGIDEQYF. CDR3 DNA: TGTGCCAGTAGTATAGATCTGACAGGGGGCATTGACGAGCAGTACTTC.

The chain uses TRBV29-1 and TRBJ1-2; D might be TRBD1 (5 bases). The CDR3 runs to 14 residues. Germline assignment: CDR1 SQVTM and CDR2 ANQGSEA. V lost 4 bases, J lost 1 base, and 13 bases lay in between. CDR3: CSVGQQIYNYGYTF. CDR3 in DNA: TGCAGCGTTGGACAGCAAATTTATAACTATGGCTACACCTTC. Combining the CDR3 with reference TRBV29-1 and TRBJ1-2 gives the whole variable domain SAVISQKPSRDICQRGTSLTIQCQVDSQVTMMFWYRQQPGQSLTLIATANQGSEATYESGFVIDKFPISRPNLTFSTLTVSNMSPEDSSIYLCSVGQQIYNYGYTFGSGTRLTVV.

This clone appeared a single time. The chain employs TRBV9 and TRBJ1-6, with D perhaps TRBD1 (5 bases). The CDR3 is 13 residues long. With 2 bases removed from V and 10 bases from J, the gap between germline ends came to 10 bases. The germline gives CDR1 SGDLS, CDR2 YYNGEE. CDR3 DNA: TGTGCCAGCAGCGTCCAATCAGGGTCACCCCTCCACTTT. Translating gives CASSVQSGSPLHF.

The rearrangement uses TRBV7-2 and TRBJ2-3; 8 bases align to TRBD2. V gave up 2 bases and J gave up 4 bases; unmatched junction bases: 2. The length of the CDR3 is 14 residues. Germline V gene lookup returns CDR1 SGHTA and CDR2 FQGNSA. The CDR3 DNA reads as TGTGCCAGCAGCTTAAGCGGGGGTCCAGATACGCAGTATTTT. Translating gives CASSLSGGPDTQYF.

The V gene is TRBV2, the J gene TRBJ2-7; no reliable D call. The CDR3 runs 13 residues. Per germline, CDR1 SNHLY and CDR2 FYNNEI. Trimming cost V 7 bases and J 3 bases, with 13 bases left between them. This CDR3 is CASKRFPNYEQYV. The CDR3 region has the DNA TGTGCCAGCAAGAGATTCCCAAACTACGAGCAGTACGTC.

V and J are TRBV30 and TRBJ2-5; 10 nucleotides line up with TRBD2. V lost 0 bases and J lost 4; bases outside the gene matches: 5. CDR1 and CDR2 from the germline V gene are GTSNPN and SVGIG (reference sequence). The CDR3 loop spans 15 amino acids. CDR3 sequence (DNA): TGTGCCTGGAGTGTGGCTAGCGGGGGAAGAGAGACCCAGTACTTC. As protein: CAWSVASGGRETQYF. The whole variable domain, remainder taken from reference TRBV30 and TRBJ2-5, is SQTIHQWPATLVQPVGSPLSLECTVEGTSNPNLYWYRQAAGRGLQLLFYSVGIGQISSEVPQNLSASRPQDRQFILSSKKLLLSDSGFYLCAWSVASGGRETQYFGPGTRLLVL.

J is TRBJ2-7 and V is TRBV19, with a tentative D call TRBD1 (7 bases). V was pared by 1 base and J by 5 bases, with 9 bases between. The CDR3 length is 13 residues. Germline values: CDR1 LNHDA, CDR2 SQIVND (reference sequence). The CDR3 nucleotides are TGTGCCAGTAGTATAGTCAGGGGGGACGAGCAGTACTTC. The encoded protein is CASSIVRGDEQYF.

CDR3 amino acids: CASRDNIGGALEGYTF. In DNA form, the CDR3 reads TGTGCCAGCCGAGACAATATTGGGGGGGCTCTGGAAGGCTACACCTTC. V usage is TRBV9 and J usage is TRBJ1-2; D perhaps matches TRBD1 (6 bases). The V gene's germline CDR1 is SGDLS and CDR2 YYNGEE. The V and J ends lost 7 bases and 8 bases respectively, with 27 bases between them. CDR3 length equals 16 residues. Using reference TRBV9 and TRBJ1-2 for the parts outside the CDR3, the full variable domain is DSGVTQTPKHLITATGQRVTLRCSPRSGDLSVYWYQQSLDQGLQFLIQYYNGEERAKGNILERFSAQQFPDLHSELNLSSLELGDSALYFCASRDNIGGALEGYTFGSGTRLTVV.

This chain uses TRBV5-1 with TRBJ1-1, with D perhaps matching TRBD1 (6 bases). The CDR3 sequence is 11 residues long. Germline lookup yields CDR1 SGHRS and CDR2 YFSETQ. Deletions cut 4 bases from V and 8 bases from J, with 9 bases between. The DNA for the CDR3 is TGCGCCAGCAGCCGAGACAGGGAAGCTTTCTTT. Translated: CASSRDREAFF.

V usage is TRBV6-4 and J usage is TRBJ1-5; D remains unclear. Trimming removed 1 base at V and 0 bases at J, with 4 bases between. The CDR3 sequence is 14 residues long. Germline V CDR1 and CDR2: MRHNA, SNTAGT. The CDR3, as DNA: TGTGCCAGCAGTGACTGGAGTAGCAATCAGCCCCAGCATTTT. Its protein is CASSDWSSNQPQHF.

This chain links TRBV6-1 with TRBJ1-1; D remains ambiguous. The CDR3 is made up of 18 amino acids. Trimming took 0 bases from V and 0 from J, leaving 17 bases between them. Germline V lookup: CDR1 MNHNS, CDR2 SASEGT. CDR3 nucleotides: TGTGCCAGCAGTGAAGCCCGAATGCGCATGCTACTGAACACTGAAGCTTTCTTT. It encodes CASSEARMRMLLNTEAFF.

V usage is TRBV7-2 and J usage is TRBJ1-2; no reliable D call. The CDR3 length is 12 residues. The V end was cut by 2 bases, the J end by 7 bases, with 8 bases between. CDR1 and CDR2 from the germline V gene are SGHTA and FQGNSA. The CDR3 loop is CASSLFGSGYTF. CDR3 bases: TGTGCCAGCAGCTTATTTGGCAGTGGCTACACCTTC.

V and J are TRBV6-2 or TRBV6-3 and TRBJ1-2; the D gene is possibly TRBD1 (5 bases). This CDR3 spans 14 amino acids. Germline CDR1 reads MNHEY; CDR2 reads SVGEGT. V was cut by 4 bases and J by 8 bases, with 17 bases left in between. The CDR3 sequence: CASSSSGLHRGYTF. In DNA, the CDR3 is TGTGCCAGCAGTTCTTCAGGGCTACACAGGGGCTACACCTTC.